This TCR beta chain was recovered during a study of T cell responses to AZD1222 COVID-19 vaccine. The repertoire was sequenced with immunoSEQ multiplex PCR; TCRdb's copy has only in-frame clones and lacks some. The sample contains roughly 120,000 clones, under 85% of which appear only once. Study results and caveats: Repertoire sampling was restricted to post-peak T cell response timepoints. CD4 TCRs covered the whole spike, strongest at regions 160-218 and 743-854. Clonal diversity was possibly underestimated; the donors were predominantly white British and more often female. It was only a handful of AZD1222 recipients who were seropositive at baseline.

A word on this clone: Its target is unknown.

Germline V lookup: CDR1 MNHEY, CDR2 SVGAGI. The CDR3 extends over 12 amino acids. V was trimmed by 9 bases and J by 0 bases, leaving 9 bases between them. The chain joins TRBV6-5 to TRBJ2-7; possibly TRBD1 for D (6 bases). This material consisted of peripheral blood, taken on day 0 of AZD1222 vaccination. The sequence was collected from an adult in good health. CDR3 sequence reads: CASSRGSYEQYF. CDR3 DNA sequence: TGTGCCAGTTCCAGGGGCTCCTACGAGCAGTACTTC.